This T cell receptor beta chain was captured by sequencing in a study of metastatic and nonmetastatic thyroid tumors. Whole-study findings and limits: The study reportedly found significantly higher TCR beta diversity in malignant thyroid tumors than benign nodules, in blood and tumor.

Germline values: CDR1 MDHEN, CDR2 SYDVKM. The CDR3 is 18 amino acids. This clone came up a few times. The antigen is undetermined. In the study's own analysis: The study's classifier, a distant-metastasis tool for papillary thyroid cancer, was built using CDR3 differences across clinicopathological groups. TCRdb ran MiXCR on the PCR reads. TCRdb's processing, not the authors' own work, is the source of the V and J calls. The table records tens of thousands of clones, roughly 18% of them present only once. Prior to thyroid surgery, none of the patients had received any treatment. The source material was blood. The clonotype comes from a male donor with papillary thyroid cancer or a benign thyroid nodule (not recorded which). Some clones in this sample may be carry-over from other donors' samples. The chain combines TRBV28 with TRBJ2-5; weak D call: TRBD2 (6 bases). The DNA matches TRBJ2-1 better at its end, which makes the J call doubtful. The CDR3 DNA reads TGTGCCAGCAGTTCCTTGGAGCGGGCCCTTATATCCTACAATGAGCAGTTCTTC. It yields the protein CASSSLERALISYNEQFF.